This T cell receptor (beta chain) is from a study of shared clonotypes between healthy human individuals. On the study more broadly: Two female and a few male donors aged 18 to 49 were enrolled.

With regard to this clone: Its antigen is as yet unknown.

Donors had no recently reported acute infections or vaccinations and were HIV-negative. Nashville, Tennessee was home to all donors, who were Caucasian adults. The study, taken as a whole, reports: Tissues were not sampled, only blood, and their repertoires likely differ.

Germline V CDR1 and CDR2: SEHNR, FQNEAQ (reference sequence). Trimming removed 0 bases from V and 3 bases from J; junction bases left unmatched: 8. The CDR3 runs to 18 residues. Sequencing was performed with immunoSEQ multiplex PCR; in TCRdb, only in-frame clones are kept and a portion is missing. This sample has about 490,000 clones, with 70% to 80% found just once. The sequencing input was PBMCs. The sequence was obtained from a woman aged 40-49 years in good health. Some clones in this sample may be carry-over from other donors' samples. The chain joins TRBV7-9 to TRBJ2-3; 11 nucleotides match TRBD1. The CDR3 region is CASSLAGGRDRGTDTQYF. The CDR3 coding sequence is TGTGCCAGCAGCTTAGCGGGAGGACGGGACAGGGGGACAGATACGCAGTATTTT.